This TCR beta chain emerged from a study of T-cell memory formation after mild COVID-19. Across the study: TCR clusters were mostly confined to one donor each. General study points: Within pre-infection memory, some responding clones were found, suggesting cross-reactive memory joined.

TCRalpha and TCRbeta libraries used 5'RACE with constant-segment primers and UMIs. TCRdb reprocessed the 5' RACE reads with MiXCR, giving one entry per CDR3 protein. The table has hundreds of thousands of distinct CDR3 sequences, 24% seen once. Looked up from germline, CDR1 is LGHDT and CDR2 is YNNKEL (reference sequence). The length of the CDR3 is 12 residues. Trimming took 3 bases from V and 15 from J, leaving 15 bases between them. This clonotype has a handful of counts. The antigen remains undetermined. The genes are TRBV3-1 and TRBJ2-1; D might be TRBD2 (6 bases). Specimen: PBMCs or a T cell subset sorted from them (not recorded which). This receptor was taken from an adult woman who had mild COVID-19 (a few samples of this study predate the infection). Cell type and time point are not known. DNA of the CDR3: TGTGCCAGCAGCCAGGCGGGGAGAATAGGGTTCTTC. Its translation is CASSQAGRIGFF.